The 5 T cell receptor beta chains presented below share a single source sample, sequenced in a study of tumor-infiltrating lymphocytes in localized non-small cell lung cancer. The table came from immunoSEQ multiplex PCR; TCRdb's copy has only in-frame clones and leaves some out. The sample includes thousands of clones, 65% to 75% of them seen just once. Specimen: lung tumor tissue. These receptors came from a human donor with non-small cell lung cancer.

The rearrangement uses TRBV5-1 and TRBJ1-3; the D gene is possibly TRBD1 (5 bases). CDR3 length equals 15 residues. V lost 0 bases, J lost 2 bases, and 9 bases lay in between. Germline assignment: CDR1 SGHRS and CDR2 YFSETQ. CDR3 nucleotides: TGCGCCAGCAGCTTGGGGGACTTACCTGGAAACACCATATATTTT. This gives the protein CASSLGDLPGNTIYF.

V and J are TRBV10-3 and TRBJ2-5, with D hard to call. Between the trimmed V and J ends, which lost 0 bases and 8 bases, there was a span of 4 bases. This CDR3 region has 11 residues. Germline V gene sequence: CDR1 ENHRY, CDR2 SYGVKD. This CDR3 reads CAISESDTQYF. The CDR3 DNA reads TGTGCCATCAGTGAGTCGGACACCCAGTACTTC.

The chain carries TRBV9 and TRBJ1-3; D perhaps matches TRBD1 (6 bases). Between the trimmed V and J ends, which lost 3 bases and 2 bases, there was a span of 12 bases. The V gene's germline CDR1 is SGDLS and CDR2 YYNGEE. The CDR3 sequence is 15 residues long. Here the CDR3 reads CASSGRGGAGNTIYF. The CDR3 DNA sequence: TGTGCCAGCAGCGGGCGAGGGGGAGCTGGAAACACCATATATTTT.

The rearrangement links TRBV6-4 to TRBJ2-1; weak D call: TRBD1 (6 bases). CDR1 and CDR2 from the germline V gene are MRHNA and SNTAGT. This CDR3 is built from 15 residues. V was clipped by 5 bases and J by 4 bases, with 15 bases between them. The CDR3: CASSNTGRPYNEQFF. CDR3 nucleotide sequence: TGTGCCAGCAGTAACACAGGGAGACCTTACAATGAGCAGTTCTTC.

V and J are TRBV6-5 and TRBJ1-1; D call uncertain. Trimming cost V 0 bases and J 1 base, with 9 bases left between them. The germline CDR1 and CDR2 sequences are MNHEY and SVGAGI. This CDR3 comprises 15 residues. The CDR3, as DNA: TGTGCCAGCAGTTACTCGGGCGGAGCGAACACTGAAGCTTTCTTT. This codes for CASSYSGGANTEAFF.